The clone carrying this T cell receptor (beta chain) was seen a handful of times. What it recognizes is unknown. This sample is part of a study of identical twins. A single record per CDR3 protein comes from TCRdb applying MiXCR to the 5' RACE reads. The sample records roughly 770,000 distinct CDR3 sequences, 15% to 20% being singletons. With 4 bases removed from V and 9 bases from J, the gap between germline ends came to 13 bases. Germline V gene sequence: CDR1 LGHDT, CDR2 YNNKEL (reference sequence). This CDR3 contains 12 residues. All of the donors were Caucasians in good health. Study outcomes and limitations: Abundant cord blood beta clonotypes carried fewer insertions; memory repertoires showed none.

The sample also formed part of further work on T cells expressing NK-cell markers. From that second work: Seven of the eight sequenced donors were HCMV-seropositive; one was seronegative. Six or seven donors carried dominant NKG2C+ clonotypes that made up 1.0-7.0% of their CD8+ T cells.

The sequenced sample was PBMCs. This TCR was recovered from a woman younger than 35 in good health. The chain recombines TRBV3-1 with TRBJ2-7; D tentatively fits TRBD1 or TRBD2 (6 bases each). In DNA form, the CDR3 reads TGTGCCAGCAGCCCCCGGAGGGGGAGGCAGTACTTC. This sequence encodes CASSPRRGRQYF.